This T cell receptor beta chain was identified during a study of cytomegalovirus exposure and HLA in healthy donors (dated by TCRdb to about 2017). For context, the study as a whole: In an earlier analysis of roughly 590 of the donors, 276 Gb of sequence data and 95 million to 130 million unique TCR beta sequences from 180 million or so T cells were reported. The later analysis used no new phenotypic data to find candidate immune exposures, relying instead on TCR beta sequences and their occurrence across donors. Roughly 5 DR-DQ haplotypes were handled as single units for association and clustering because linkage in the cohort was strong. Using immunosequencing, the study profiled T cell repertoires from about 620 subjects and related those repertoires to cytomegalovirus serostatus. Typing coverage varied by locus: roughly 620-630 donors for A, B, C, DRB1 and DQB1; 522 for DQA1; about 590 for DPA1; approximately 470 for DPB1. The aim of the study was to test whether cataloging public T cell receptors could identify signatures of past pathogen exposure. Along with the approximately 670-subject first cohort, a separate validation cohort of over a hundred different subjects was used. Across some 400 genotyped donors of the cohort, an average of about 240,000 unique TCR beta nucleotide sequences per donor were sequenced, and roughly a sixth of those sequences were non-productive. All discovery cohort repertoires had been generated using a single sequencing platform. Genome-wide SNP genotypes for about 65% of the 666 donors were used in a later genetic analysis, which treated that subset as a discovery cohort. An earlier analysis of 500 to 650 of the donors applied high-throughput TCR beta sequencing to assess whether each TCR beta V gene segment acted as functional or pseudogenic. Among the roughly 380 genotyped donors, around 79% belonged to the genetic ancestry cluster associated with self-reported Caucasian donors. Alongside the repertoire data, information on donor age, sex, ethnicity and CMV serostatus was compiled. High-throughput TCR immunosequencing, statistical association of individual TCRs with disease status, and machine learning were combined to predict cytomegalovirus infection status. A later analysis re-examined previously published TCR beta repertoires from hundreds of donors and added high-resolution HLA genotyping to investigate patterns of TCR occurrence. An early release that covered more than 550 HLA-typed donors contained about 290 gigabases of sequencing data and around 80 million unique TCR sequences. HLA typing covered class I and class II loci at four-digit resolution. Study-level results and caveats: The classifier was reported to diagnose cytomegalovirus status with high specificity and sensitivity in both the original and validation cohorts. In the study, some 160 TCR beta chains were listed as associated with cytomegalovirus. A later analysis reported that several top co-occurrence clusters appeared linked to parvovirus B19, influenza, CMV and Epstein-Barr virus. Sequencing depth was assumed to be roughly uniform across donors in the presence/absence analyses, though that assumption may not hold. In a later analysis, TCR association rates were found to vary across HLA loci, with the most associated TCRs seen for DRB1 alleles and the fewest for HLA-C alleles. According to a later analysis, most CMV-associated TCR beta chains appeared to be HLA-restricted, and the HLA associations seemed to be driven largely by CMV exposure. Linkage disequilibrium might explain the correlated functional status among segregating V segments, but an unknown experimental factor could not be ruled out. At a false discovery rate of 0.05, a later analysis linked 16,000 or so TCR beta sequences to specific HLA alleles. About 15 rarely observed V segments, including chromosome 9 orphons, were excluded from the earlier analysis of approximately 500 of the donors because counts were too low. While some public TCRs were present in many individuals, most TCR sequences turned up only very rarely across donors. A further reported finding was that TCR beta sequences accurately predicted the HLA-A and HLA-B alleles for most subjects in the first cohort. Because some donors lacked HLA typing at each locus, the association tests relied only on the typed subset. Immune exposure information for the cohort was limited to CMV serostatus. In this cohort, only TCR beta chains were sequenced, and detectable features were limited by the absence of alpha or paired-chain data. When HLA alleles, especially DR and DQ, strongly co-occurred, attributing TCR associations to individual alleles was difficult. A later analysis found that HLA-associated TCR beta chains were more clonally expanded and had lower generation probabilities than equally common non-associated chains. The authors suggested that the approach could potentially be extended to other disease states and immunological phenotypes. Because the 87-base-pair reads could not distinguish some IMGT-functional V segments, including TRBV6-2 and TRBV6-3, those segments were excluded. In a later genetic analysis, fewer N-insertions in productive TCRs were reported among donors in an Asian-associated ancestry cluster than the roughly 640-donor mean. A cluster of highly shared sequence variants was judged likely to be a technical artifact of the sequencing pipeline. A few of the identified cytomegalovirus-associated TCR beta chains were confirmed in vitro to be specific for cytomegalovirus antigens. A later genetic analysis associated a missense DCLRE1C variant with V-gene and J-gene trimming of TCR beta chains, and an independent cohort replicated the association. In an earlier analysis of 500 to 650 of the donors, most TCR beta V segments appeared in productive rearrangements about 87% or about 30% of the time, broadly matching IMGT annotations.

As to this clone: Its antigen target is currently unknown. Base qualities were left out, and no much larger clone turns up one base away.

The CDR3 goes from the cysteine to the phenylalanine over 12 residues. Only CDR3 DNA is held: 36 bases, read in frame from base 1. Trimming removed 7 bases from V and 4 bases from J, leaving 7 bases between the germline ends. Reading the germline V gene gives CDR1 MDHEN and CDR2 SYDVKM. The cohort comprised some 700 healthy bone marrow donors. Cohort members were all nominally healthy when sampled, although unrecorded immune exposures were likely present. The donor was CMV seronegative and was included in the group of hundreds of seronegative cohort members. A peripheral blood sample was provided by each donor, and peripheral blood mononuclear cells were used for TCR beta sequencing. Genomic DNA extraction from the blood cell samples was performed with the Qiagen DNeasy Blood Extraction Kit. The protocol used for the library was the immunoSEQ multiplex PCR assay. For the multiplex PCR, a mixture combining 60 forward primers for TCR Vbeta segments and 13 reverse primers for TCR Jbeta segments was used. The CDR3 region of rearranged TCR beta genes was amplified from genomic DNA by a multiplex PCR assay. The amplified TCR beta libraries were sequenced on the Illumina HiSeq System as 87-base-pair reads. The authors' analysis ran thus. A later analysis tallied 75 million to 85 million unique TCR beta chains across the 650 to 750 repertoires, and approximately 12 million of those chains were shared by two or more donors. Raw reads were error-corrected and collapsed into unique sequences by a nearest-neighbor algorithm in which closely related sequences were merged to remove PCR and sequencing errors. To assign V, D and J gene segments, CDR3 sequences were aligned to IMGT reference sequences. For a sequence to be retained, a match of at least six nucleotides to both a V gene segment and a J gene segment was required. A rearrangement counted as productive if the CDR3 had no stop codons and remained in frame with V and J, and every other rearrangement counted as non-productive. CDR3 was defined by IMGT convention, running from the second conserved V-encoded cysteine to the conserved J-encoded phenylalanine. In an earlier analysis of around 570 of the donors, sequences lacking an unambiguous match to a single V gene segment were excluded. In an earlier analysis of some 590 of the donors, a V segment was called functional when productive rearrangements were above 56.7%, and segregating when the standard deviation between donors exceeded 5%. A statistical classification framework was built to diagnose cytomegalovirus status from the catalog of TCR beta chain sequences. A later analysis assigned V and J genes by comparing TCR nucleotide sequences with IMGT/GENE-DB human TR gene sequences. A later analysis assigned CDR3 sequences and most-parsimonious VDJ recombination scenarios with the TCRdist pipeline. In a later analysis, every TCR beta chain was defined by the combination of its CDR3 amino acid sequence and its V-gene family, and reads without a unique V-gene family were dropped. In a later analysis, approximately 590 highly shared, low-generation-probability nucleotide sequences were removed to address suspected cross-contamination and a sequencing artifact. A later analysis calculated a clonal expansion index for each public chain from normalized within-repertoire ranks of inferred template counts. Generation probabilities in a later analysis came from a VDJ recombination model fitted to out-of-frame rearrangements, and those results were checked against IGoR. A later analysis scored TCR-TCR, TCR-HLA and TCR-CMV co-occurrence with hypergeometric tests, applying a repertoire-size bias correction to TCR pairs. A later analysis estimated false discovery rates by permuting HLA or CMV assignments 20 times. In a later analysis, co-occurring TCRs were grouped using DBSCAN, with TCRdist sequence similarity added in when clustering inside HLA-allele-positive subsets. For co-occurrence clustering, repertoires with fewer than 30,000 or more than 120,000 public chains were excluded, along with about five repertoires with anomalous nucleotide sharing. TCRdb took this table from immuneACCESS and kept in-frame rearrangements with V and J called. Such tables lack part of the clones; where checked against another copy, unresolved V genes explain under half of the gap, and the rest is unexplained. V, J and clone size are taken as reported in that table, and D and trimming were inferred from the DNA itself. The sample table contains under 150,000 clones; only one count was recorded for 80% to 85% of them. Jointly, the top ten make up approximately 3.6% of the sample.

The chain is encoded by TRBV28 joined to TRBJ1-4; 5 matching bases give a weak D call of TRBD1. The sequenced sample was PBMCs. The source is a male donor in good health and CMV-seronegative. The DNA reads TGTGCCAGCAAGGGGAATAATGAAAAACTGTTTTTT. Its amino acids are CASKGNNEKLFF.